The entry below gives a single T cell receptor beta chain sequence along with its context. The antigen is undetermined. Division of CD4+ cells produced a CD45RA+ naive subset and a CD45RA-negative memory subset. TCRdb keeps only in-frame clones here, not all; method: immunoSEQ multiplex PCR. The repertoire holds about 1.5 million clones, with roughly 96% as singletons. The data belong to a study of shared clonotypes between healthy human individuals. Study-wide context: Researchers assigned three CD4 naive, three CD4 memory, two CD8 naive and one CD8 memory plate to each donor. Study-level results: Against clonotypes common to all four donors, non-shared ones had lower generation probabilities.

CDR1 and CDR2 (germline): SGHDT, YYEEEE. Trimming took 3 bases from V and 0 from J; bases not matched to a gene: 7. The CDR3 has 17 amino acids. The sample comprised naive CD4+ T cells sorted from blood. As for subset: CD45RA+ positively selected. V usage is TRBV5-6 and J usage is TRBJ2-3; TRBD2 matches 10 bases. This sequence originates from a man aged 25-40 years in good health. The CDR3 DNA sequence: TGTGCCAGCAGCTACGACCGGACTAGCGGTAGCACAGATACGCAGTATTTT. Translating gives CASSYDRTSGSTDTQYF.